This TCR beta chain was observed in a study of blood T cell repertoires in COVID-19. About the study: Donors in the United States, Italy and Spain gave samples during acute or convalescent COVID-19. T cells, B-cell-depleted T cells, or PBMCs provided the cDNA or gDNA that served as material.

Those enrolled, adults aged roughly 18 to 90 years, came from roughly 22 US areas. Cohort assignment relied on participant-reported clinical history. V dropped 5 bases and J dropped 2 bases, with 10 bases sitting between them. Per germline, CDR1 SGHVS and CDR2 FNYEAQ. CDR3 length equals 15 residues. TCRdb keeps only in-frame clones here, not all; method: immunoSEQ multiplex PCR. There are about 180,000 clones in the sample; approximately 82% occur only once, and 15% to 20% lies in the top ten. The source is a man aged 55 to 70 who had recovered from COVID-19. The sequenced sample was PBMCs or T cells enriched from blood (not recorded which). V usage is TRBV7-6 and J usage is TRBJ2-6; D call uncertain. In DNA, the CDR3 is TGTGCCAGCAGCCCGTCAGTTCCTGGGGCCAACGTCCTGACTTTC. Its protein product is CASSPSVPGANVLTF.